This T cell receptor (beta chain) was recovered during a study of cytomegalovirus exposure and HLA in healthy donors. For the study at large: Among around 200 million T cells, an earlier analysis found 117 million unique TCR beta sequences.

Each donor was nominally healthy when sampled (though unrecorded immune exposures were likely). Whole-study results and caveats: A few of the chains that were CMV-associated were confirmed in vitro to be specific for CMV antigens.

PCR employed 60 Vbeta and 13 Jbeta primers. TCRdb keeps only in-frame clones here, not all; method: immunoSEQ multiplex PCR. The sample lists approximately 100,000 clones; 60% to 85% were seen once. For this clone: Its antigen is undetermined.

Looked up from germline, CDR1 is LNHDA and CDR2 is SQIVND (reference sequence). The V end was cut by 1 base, the J end by 5 bases, with 11 bases between. This CDR3 spans 14 amino acids. The chain joins TRBV19 to TRBJ2-5; tentative D call: TRBD2 (6 bases). The sequence was obtained from a female donor in good health and CMV-seronegative. Sequencing input: PBMCs. This CDR3 is CASSIGAGTETQYF. The CDR3 DNA reads as TGTGCCAGTAGTATAGGGGCGGGGACGGAGACCCAGTACTTC.